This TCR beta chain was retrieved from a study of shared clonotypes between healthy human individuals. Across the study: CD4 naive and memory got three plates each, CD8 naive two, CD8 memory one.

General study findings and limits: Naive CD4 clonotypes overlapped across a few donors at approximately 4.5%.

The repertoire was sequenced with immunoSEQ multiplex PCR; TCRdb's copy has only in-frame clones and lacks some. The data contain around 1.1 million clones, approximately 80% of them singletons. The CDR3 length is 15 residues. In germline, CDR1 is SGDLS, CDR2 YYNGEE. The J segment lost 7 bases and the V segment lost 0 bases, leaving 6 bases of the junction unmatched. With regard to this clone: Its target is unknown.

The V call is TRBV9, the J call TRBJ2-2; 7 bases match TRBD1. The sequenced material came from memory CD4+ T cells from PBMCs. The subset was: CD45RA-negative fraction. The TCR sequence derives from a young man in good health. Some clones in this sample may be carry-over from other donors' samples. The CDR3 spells CASSVDLGGGGELFF. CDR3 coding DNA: TGTGCCAGCAGCGTAGATCTAGGGGGCGGCGGGGAGCTGTTTTTT.